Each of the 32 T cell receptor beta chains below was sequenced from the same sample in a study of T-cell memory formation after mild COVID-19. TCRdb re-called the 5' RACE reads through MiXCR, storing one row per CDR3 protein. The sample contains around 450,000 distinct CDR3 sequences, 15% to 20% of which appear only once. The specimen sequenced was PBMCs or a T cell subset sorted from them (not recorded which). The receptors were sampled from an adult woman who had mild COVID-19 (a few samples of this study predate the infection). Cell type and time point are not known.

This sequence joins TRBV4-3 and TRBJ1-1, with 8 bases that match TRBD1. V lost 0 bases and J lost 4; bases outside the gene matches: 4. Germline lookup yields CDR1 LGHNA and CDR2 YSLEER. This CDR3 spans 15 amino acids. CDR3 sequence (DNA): TGCGCCAGCAGCCAAGATGGACAGGGTGGCACTGAAGCTTTCTTT. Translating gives CASSQDGQGGTEAFF.

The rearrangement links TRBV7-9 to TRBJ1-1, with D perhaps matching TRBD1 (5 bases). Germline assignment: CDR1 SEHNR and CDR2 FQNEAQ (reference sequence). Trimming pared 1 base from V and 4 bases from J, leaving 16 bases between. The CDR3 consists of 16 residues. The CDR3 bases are TGTGCCAGCAGCTTAGTCCCCGGGCAGGGCCCCACTGAAGCTTTCTTT. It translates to CASSLVPGQGPTEAFF. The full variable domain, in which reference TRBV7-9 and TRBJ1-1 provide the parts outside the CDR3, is DTGVSQNPRHKITKRGQNVTFRCDPISEHNRLYWYRQTLGQGPEFLTYFQNEAQLEKSRLLSDRFSAERPKGSFSTLEIQRTEQGDSAMYLCASSLVPGQGPTEAFFGQGTRLTVV.

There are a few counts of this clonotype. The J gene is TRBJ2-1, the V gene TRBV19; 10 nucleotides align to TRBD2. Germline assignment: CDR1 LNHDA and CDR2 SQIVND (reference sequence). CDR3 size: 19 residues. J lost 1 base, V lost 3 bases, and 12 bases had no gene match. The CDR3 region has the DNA TGTGCCAGTAGTATCACAGCGGGAGGGCCATATCGGTCCTACAATGAGCAGTTCTTC. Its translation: CASSITAGGPYRSYNEQFF.

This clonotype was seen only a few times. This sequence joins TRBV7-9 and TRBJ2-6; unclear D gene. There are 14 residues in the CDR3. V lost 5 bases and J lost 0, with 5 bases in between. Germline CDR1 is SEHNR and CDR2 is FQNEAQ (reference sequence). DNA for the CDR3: TGTGCCAGCAGCAAGATCTCTGGGGCCAACGTCCTGACTTTC. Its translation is CASSKISGANVLTF.

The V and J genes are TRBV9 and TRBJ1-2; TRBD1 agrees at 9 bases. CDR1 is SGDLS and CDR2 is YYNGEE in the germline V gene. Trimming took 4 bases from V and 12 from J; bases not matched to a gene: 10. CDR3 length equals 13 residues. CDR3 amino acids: CASSPRTGAVDTF. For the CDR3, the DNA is TGTGCCAGCAGCCCGCGGACAGGGGCCGTAGACACCTTC.

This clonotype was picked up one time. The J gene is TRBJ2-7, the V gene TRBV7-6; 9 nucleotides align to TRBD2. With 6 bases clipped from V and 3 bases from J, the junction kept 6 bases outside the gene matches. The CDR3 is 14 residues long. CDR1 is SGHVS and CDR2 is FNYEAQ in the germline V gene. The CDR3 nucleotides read TGTGCCAGCAGGGCGAGGACTAGCGACTACGAGCAGTACTTC. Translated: CASRARTSDYEQYF.

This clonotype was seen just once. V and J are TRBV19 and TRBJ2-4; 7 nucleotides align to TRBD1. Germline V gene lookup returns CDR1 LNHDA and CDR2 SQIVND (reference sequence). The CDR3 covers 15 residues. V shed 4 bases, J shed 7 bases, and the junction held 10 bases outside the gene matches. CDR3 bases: TGTGCCAGTAGTAAGCAGGGGGAAATTGGGAACATTCAGTACTTC. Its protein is CASSKQGEIGNIQYF.

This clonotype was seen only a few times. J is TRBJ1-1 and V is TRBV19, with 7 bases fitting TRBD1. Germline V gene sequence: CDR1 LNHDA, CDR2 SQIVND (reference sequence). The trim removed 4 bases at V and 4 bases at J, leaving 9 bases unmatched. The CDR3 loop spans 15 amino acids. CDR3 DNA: TGTGCCAGTAGTAGAGGGGGCGCCGATGGCACTGAAGCTTTCTTT. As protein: CASSRGGADGTEAFF.

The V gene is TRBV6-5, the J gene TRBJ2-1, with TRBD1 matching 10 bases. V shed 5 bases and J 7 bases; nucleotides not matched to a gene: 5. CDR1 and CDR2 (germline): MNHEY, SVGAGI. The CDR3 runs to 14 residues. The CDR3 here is CASSRQGARNEQFF. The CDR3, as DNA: TGTGCCAGCAGTCGACAGGGGGCCAGGAATGAGCAGTTCTTC.

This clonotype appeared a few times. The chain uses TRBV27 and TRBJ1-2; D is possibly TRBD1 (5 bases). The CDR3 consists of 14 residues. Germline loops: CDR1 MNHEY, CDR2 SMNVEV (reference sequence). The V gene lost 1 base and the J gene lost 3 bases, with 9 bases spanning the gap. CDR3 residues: CASSLFREDYGYTF. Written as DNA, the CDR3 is TGTGCCAGCAGTTTATTCAGGGAGGACTATGGCTACACCTTC.

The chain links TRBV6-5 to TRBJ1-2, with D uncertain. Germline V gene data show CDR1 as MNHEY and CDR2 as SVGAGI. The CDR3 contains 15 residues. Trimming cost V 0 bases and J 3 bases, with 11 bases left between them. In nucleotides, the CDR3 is TGTGCCAGCAGTTACTCGCTGGGGAATTACTATGGCTACACCTTC. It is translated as CASSYSLGNYYGYTF.

CDR3 loop: CASSQRGNSNQPQHF. The CDR3 nucleotides are TGCGCCAGCAGTCAGAGGGGGAATAGCAATCAGCCCCAGCATTTT. This chain connects TRBV23-1 to TRBJ1-5; perhaps TRBD1 as D (6 bases). TRBV23-1 is an open reading frame, and its role is uncertain. This CDR3 region has 15 residues. Between the trimmed V and J ends, which lost 3 bases and 0 bases, there was a span of 9 bases.

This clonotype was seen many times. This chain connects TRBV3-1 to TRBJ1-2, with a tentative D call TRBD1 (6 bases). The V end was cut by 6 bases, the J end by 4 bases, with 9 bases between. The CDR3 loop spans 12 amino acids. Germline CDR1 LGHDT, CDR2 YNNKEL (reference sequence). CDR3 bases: TGTGCCAGCAGTCTGACAGGCTATGGCTACACCTTC. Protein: CASSLTGYGYTF.

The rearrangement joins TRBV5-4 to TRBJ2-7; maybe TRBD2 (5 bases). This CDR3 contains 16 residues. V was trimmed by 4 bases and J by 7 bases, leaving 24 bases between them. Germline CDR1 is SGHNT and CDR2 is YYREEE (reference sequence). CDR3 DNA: TGTGCCAGCAGCCATCCCTCCGGAGCCCGCCGGGGTGAGCAGTACTTC. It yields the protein CASSHPSGARRGEQYF.

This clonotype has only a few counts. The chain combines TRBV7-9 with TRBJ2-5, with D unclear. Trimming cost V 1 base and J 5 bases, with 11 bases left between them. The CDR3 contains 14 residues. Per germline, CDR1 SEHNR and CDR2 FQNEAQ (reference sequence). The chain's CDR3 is CASSLGPVQETQYF. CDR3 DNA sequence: TGTGCCAGCAGCTTAGGTCCCGTCCAGGAGACCCAGTACTTC.

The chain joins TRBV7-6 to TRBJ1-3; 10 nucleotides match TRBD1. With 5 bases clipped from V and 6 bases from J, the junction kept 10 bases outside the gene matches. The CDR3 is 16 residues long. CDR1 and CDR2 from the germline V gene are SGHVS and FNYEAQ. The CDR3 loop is CASSERGQGLTNTIYF. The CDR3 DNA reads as TGTGCCAGCAGCGAGCGGGGACAGGGGTTGACAAACACCATATATTTT.

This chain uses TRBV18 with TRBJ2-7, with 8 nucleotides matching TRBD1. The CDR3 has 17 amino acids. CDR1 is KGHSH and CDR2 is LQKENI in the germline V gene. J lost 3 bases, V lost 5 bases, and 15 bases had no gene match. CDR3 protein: CASSAQFGGQGNYEQYF. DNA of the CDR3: TGTGCCAGCTCAGCCCAGTTTGGTGGACAGGGAAACTACGAGCAGTACTTC.

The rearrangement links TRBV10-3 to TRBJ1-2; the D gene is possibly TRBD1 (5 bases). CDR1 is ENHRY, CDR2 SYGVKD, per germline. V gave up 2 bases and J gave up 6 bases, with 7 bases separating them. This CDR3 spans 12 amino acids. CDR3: CAISEGGHGYTF. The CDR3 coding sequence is TGTGCCATCAGTGAGGGGGGTCATGGCTACACCTTC.

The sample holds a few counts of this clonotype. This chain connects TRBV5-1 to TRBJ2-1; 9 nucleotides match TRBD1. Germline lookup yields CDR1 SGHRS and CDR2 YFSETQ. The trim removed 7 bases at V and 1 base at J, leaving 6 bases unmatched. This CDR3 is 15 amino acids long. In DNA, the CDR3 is TGCGCCAGCCTGGCCGGGACAGGGTCCTACAATGAGCAGTTCTTC. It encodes CASLAGTGSYNEQFF.

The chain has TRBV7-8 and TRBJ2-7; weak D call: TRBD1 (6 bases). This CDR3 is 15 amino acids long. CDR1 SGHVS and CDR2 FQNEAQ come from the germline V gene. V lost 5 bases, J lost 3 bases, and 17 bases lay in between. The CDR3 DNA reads TGTGCCAGCAGCACCCGTCGGACAGCCGGCTACGAGCAGTACTTC. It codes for CASSTRRTAGYEQYF.

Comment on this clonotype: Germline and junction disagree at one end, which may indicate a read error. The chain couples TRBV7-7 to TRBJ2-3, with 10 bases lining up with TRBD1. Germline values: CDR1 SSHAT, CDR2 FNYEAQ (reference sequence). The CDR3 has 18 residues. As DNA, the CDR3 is TGTGCTAGCAGCCCCGACAGGGGGCGGGGGGTCGGCACAGATACGCAGTATTTT. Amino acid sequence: CASSPDRGRGVGTDTQYF.

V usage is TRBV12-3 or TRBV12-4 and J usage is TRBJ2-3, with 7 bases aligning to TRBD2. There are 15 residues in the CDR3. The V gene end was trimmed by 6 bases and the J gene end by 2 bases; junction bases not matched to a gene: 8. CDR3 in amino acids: CASSHSSGLTDTQYF. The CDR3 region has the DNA TGTGCCAGCAGCCACTCTAGCGGTCTCACAGATACGCAGTATTTT.

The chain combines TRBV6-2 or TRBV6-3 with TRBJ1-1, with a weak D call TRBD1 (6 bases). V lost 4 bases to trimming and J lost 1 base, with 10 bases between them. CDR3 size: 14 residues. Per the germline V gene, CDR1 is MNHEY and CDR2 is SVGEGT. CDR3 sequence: CASSFTGTNTEAFF. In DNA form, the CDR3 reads TGTGCCAGCAGTTTTACAGGGACGAACACTGAAGCTTTCTTT.

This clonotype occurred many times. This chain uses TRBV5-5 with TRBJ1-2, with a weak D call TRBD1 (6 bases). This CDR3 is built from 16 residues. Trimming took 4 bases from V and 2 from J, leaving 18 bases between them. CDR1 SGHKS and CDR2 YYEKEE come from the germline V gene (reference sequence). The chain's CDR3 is CASSLTNGGPNYGYTF. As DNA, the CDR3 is TGTGCCAGCAGCCTGACCAACGGGGGCCCAAACTATGGCTACACCTTC.

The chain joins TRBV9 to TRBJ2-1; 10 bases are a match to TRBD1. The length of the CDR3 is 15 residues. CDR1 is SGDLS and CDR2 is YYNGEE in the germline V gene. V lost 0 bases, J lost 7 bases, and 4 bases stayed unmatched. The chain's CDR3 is CASSVARDRGNEQFF. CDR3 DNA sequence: TGTGCCAGCAGCGTAGCTCGGGACAGGGGTAATGAGCAGTTCTTC. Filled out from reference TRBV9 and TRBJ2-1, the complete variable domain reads DSGVTQTPKHLITATGQRVTLRCSPRSGDLSVYWYQQSLDQGLQFLIQYYNGEERAKGNILERFSAQQFPDLHSELNLSSLELGDSALYFCASSVARDRGNEQFFGPGTRLTVL.

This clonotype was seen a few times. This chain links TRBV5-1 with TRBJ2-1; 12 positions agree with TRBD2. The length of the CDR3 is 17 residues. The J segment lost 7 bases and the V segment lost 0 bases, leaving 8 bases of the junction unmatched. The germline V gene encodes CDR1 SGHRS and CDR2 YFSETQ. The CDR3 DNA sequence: TGCGCCAGCAGCTTGGGACTAGCGGGAGTGGGCCGAAATGAGCAGTTCTTC. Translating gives CASSLGLAGVGRNEQFF.

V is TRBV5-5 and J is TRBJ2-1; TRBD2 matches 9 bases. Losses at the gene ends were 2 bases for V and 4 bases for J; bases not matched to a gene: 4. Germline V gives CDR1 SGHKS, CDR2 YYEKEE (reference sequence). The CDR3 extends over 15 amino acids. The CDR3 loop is CASSFETSGYNEQFF. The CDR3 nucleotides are TGTGCCAGCAGCTTCGAGACTAGCGGTTACAATGAGCAGTTCTTC. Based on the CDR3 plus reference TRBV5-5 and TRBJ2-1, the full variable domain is DAGVTQSPTHLIKTRGQQVTLRCSPISGHKSVSWYQQVLGQGPQFIFQYYEKEERGRGNFPDRFSARQFPNYSSELNVNALLLGDSALYLCASSFETSGYNEQFFGPGTRLTVL.

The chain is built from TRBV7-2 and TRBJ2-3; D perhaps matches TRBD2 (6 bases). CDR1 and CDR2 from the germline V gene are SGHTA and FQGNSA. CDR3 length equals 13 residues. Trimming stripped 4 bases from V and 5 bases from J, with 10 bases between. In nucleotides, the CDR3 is TGTGCCAGCAGCTCCCAAGCGGGAGATACGCAGTATTTT. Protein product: CASSSQAGDTQYF.

CDR3 coding DNA: TGCGCCAGCAGCTGGGAGACAGGGCGGATCACTGAAGCTTTCTTT. This translates into CASSWETGRITEAFF. The chain combines TRBV5-1 with TRBJ1-1; 7 positions match TRBD1. V gave up 3 bases and J gave up 4 bases; unmatched junction bases: 9. This CDR3 region has 15 residues. CDR1 is SGHRS and CDR2 is YFSETQ in the germline V gene.

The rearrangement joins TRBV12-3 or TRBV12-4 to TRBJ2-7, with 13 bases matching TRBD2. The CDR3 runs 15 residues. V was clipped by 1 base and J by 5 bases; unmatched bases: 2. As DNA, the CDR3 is TGTGCCAGCAGTTTAGGACTAGCGGGAGGCCACGAGCAGTACTTC. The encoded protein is CASSLGLAGGHEQYF.

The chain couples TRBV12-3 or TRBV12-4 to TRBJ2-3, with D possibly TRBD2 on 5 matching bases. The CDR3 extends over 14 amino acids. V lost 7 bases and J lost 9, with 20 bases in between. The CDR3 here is CASTPFGNLDTQYF. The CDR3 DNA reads TGTGCCAGCACCCCGTTCGGGAATCTCGACACGCAGTATTTT.

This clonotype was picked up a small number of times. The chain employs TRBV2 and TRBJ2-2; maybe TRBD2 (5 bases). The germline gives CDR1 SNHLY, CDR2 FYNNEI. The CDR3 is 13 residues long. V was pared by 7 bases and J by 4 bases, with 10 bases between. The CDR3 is CASNRGGTGELFF. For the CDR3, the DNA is TGTGCCAGCAATCGGGGTGGCACCGGGGAGCTGTTTTTT.